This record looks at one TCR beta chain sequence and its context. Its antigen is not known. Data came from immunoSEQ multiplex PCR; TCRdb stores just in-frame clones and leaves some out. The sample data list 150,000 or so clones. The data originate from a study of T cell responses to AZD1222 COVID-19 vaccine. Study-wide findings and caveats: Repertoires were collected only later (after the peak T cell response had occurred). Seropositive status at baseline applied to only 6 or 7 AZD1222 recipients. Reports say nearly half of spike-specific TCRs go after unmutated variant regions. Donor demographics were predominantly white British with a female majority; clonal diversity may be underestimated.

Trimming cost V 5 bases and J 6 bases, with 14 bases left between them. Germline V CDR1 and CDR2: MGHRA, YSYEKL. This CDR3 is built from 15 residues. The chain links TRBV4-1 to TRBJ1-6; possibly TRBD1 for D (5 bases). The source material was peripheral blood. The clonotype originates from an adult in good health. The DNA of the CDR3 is TGCGCCAGCAGCAGGGGAGGGACGCCTAATTCACCCCTCCACTTT. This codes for CASSRGGTPNSPLHF.